These 14 T cell receptor beta chains were all obtained from the same sample, sequenced in a study of blood T cell repertoires in COVID-19. Data came from immunoSEQ multiplex PCR; TCRdb stores just in-frame clones and leaves some out. The table shows over 60,000 clones, with about four fifths occurring only once. The sequencing sample was made of peripheral blood. These TCRs come from a human donor in a cohort sampled during active COVID-19.

The chain has TRBV5-5 and TRBJ1-6; D remains unclear. This CDR3 has 15 residues. Germline CDR1 is SGHKS and CDR2 is YYEKEE (reference sequence). Trimming cost V 1 base and J 11 bases, with 16 bases left between them. The CDR3 bases are TGTGCCAGCAGCTTGACCCAGACAAGGAACGCACCCCTCCACTTT. It specifies CASSLTQTRNAPLHF.

V is TRBV7-8 and J is TRBJ2-7, with a possible D match to TRBD2 (5 bases). The CDR3 spans 17 residues. The germline gives CDR1 SGHVS, CDR2 FQNEAQ. Trimming removed 3 bases from V and 0 bases from J, with 18 bases in between. CDR3 residues: CASSFLSGRSSSYEQYF. The CDR3 nucleotides are TGTGCCAGCAGCTTTCTTTCGGGAAGGTCTTCCTCCTACGAGCAGTACTTC.

The gene calls are TRBV14 and TRBJ1-6, with no clear D. Germline CDR1 SGHDN, CDR2 FVKESK. Trimming took off 1 base at V and 14 bases at J, with 6 bases between the two ends. CDR3 length: 11 amino acids. The chain's CDR3 is CASSQASALHF. In DNA, the CDR3 is TGTGCCAGCAGCCAAGCCTCGGCCCTCCACTTT.

V is TRBV6-5 and J is TRBJ2-1, with TRBD2 as a possible D gene (6 bases). Germline values: CDR1 MNHEY, CDR2 SVGAGI. The CDR3 sequence is 13 residues long. V was cut by 6 bases and J by 6 bases, with 12 bases left in between. The CDR3 DNA sequence: TGTGCCAGCAGGCCCTCCGGGGGCAATGAGCAGTTCTTC. This encodes CASRPSGGNEQFF.

The chain is built from TRBV15 and TRBJ2-7, with 9 bases fitting TRBD1. V lost 3 bases to trimming and J lost 3 bases; unmatched junction nucleotides: 6. The CDR3 spans 15 residues. Germline loops: CDR1 LNHNV, CDR2 YYDKDF (reference sequence). The CDR3: CATSSFDRGVYEQYF. The DNA for the CDR3 is TGTGCCACCAGCAGCTTCGACAGGGGGGTCTACGAGCAGTACTTC.

The genes are TRBV5-4 and TRBJ2-5, with a possible D match to TRBD2 (6 bases). This CDR3 is 14 amino acids long. Per germline, CDR1 SGHNT and CDR2 YYREEE (reference sequence). Trimming took 0 bases from V and 5 from J, leaving 11 bases between them. Here the CDR3 DNA reads TGTGCCAGCAGCTTGGGGCCGGGGGAGGAGACCCAGTACTTC. Its translation: CASSLGPGEETQYF.

The rearrangement links TRBV5-1 to TRBJ1-6; no definite D call. Germline-derived CDR1 and CDR2 are SGHRS and YFSETQ. The V gene lost 3 bases and the J gene lost 5 bases, with 12 bases spanning the gap. The CDR3 totals 15 residues. CDR3 nucleotides: TGCGCCAGCAGCTCTCAGGTCGGGGATAATTCACCCCTCCACTTT. Translated: CASSSQVGDNSPLHF.

The sample holds one count of this clone. The chain carries TRBV28 and TRBJ2-7; 11 bases match TRBD1. Losses at the gene ends were 6 bases for V and 11 bases for J; bases not matched to a gene: 6. CDR1 and CDR2 from the germline V gene are MDHEN and SYDVKM. The CDR3 has 12 amino acids. The DNA of the CDR3 is TGTGCCAGCAGAACGGGACAGGGGGTTAAGTACTTC. Its protein product is CASRTGQGVKYF.

The rearrangement links TRBV4-2 to TRBJ1-6, with 9 bases fitting TRBD1. J gave up 8 bases and V 0 bases, and 11 bases lay outside the gene matches. CDR1 is LGHNA, CDR2 YNFKEQ, per germline. The CDR3 extends over 18 amino acids. The CDR3 sequence is CASSQDWPGTGRHSPLHF. CDR3 coding DNA: TGTGCCAGCAGCCAAGACTGGCCCGGGACAGGGCGTCATTCACCCCTCCACTTT.

This sequence joins TRBV9 and TRBJ1-6; D is unresolved. Trimming left V 0 bases short and J 7 bases short, with 14 bases between. CDR3 length equals 16 residues. Per the germline V gene, CDR1 is SGDLS and CDR2 is YYNGEE. Here the CDR3 reads CASSVAEGFSNSPLHF. In DNA, the CDR3 is TGTGCCAGCAGCGTAGCTGAGGGTTTCTCAAATTCACCCCTCCACTTT. Complete variable domain (other parts from reference TRBV9 and TRBJ1-6): DSGVTQTPKHLITATGQRVTLRCSPRSGDLSVYWYQQSLDQGLQFLIQYYNGEERAKGNILERFSAQQFPDLHSELNLSSLELGDSALYFCASSVAEGFSNSPLHFGNGTRLTVT.

This sequence joins TRBV27 and TRBJ1-5; D perhaps matches TRBD1 (5 bases). Germline values: CDR1 MNHEY, CDR2 SMNVEV (reference sequence). Trimming stripped 5 bases from V and 11 bases from J, with 19 bases between. CDR3 length equals 14 residues. The CDR3, as DNA: TGTGCCAGCAGTACATCTCTTCTGGACAAGGCCCAGCATTTT. Translation gives CASSTSLLDKAQHF.

V is TRBV24-1 and J is TRBJ2-5; maybe TRBD1 (8 bases). Trimming shortened V by 3 bases and J by 2 bases, and 15 bases separated the two germline ends. The germline gives CDR1 KGHDR, CDR2 SFDVKD. The CDR3 runs 16 residues. In nucleotides, the CDR3 is TGTGCCACCAGTGATCAAGGACAGGGAGGGCAAGAGACCCAGTACTTC. The encoded protein is CATSDQGQGGQETQYF.

The V call is TRBV19, the J call TRBJ2-7; D not certain. Germline-derived CDR1 and CDR2 are LNHDA and SQIVND (reference sequence). The CDR3 has 13 amino acids. V was pared by 2 bases and J by 6 bases, with 11 bases between. Here the CDR3 reads CASSISDSGEQYF. In DNA form, the CDR3 reads TGTGCCAGTAGTATATCCGACTCGGGCGAGCAGTACTTC.

In DNA, the CDR3 is TGTGCCAGTAGTACCGGGACTAGCGGACCCTCTGGGGCCAACGTCCTGACTTTC. Its protein is CASSTGTSGPSGANVLTF. The genes are TRBV19 and TRBJ2-6, with TRBD2 matching 11 bases. This CDR3 has 18 residues. Germline values: CDR1 LNHDA, CDR2 SQIVND (reference sequence). The trim removed 4 bases at V and 0 bases at J, leaving 5 bases unmatched.